This TCR beta chain was sequenced in a study of cytomegalovirus exposure and HLA in healthy donors. CDR3 length: 15 residues. J lost 9 bases, V lost 2 bases, and 7 bases had no gene match. From germline, CDR1 is SEHNR and CDR2 FQNEAQ (reference sequence). As concerns this clone: The antigen remains unidentified.

Overall study findings and caveats: There were several of the most significant clusters that appeared linked to common viral pathogens in a later analysis. In most subjects, TCR beta sequences reportedly gave accurate predictions of HLA-A and HLA-B alleles.

The PCR made use of 60 Vbeta and 13 Jbeta primers. Original processing notes: A later analysis tallied approximately 87 million unique TCR beta chains, roughly 11 million of them shared. Clones were sequenced by immunoSEQ multiplex PCR, and TCRdb holds only the in-frame ones, with some missing. V, J and clone size are taken as reported in that table, and D and trimming were inferred from the DNA itself. Its listing shows about 48,000 clones. The J gene is TRBJ2-1, the V gene TRBV7-9; 10 bases fit TRBD2. The clonotype originates from a woman aged 40 to 50 in good health and CMV-seronegative. Sequenced: PBMCs. The CDR3 nucleotides read TGTGCCAGCAGCTTACGGGCTAGCGGGAGTGGTGAGCAGTTCTTC. This gives the protein CASSLRASGSGEQFF.